This T cell receptor (beta chain) was found in a study of blood T cell repertoires in COVID-19. Whole-study context: From the United States, Italy and Spain came samples of acute and convalescent COVID-19. Sources were T cells, B-cell-depleted T cells, or PBMCs; the material itself was cDNA or gDNA.

Authors' analysis steps: Reference gene primer amplification yielded estimated nucleated cell counts. Clones were read by immunoSEQ multiplex PCR, and TCRdb kept only the in-frame ones, dropping some. V and J calls and clone size are those listed in that table; D and trimming were worked out from the DNA. The repertoire holds tens of thousands of clones, with 80% to 90% as singletons. This sequence was found in a woman aged 55-69 years with acute or convalescent COVID-19. The specimen was peripheral blood.

CDR3 residues: CASSLSGLGSNQPQHF. CDR3 DNA: TGTGCCAGCAGCTTATCGGGTTTGGGTAGCAATCAGCCCCAGCATTTT. This chain uses TRBV7-6 with TRBJ1-5; D gene uncertain. With 2 bases removed from V and 0 bases from J, the gap between germline ends came to 11 bases. Germline CDR1 SGHVS, CDR2 FNYEAQ. The CDR3 totals 16 residues.